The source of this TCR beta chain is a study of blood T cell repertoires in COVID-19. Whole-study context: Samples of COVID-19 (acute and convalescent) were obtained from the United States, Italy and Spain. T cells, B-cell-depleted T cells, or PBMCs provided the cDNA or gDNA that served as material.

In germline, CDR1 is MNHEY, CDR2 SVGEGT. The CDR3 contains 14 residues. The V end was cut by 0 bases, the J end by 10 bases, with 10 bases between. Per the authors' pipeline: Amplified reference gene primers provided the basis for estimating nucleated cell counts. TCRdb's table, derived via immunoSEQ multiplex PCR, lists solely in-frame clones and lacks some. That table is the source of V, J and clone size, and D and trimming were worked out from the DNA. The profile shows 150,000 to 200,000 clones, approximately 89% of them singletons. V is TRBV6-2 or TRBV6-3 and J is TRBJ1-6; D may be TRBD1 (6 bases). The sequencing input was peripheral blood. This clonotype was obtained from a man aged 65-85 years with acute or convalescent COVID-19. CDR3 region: CASSYSEQGSPLHF. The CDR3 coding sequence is TGTGCCAGCAGTTACTCGGAACAGGGCTCACCCCTCCACTTT.